This is a list of T cell receptor beta chains from one sample in a study of human T cells and chemical hapten exposure. Each CDR3 protein is one row after TCRdb ran MiXCR on the RACE reads. The sample holds about 34,000 distinct CDR3 sequences, approximately 6.3% seen once. Source: whole blood, taken in connection with sensitization to the hapten diphenylcyclopropenone (DPC). These receptors were collected from a woman aged 25 to 39 with alopecia areata. Some clones in this sample may be carry-over from other donors' samples. Both conserved end residues are part of each CDR3. D genes are given only for firm matches. Expanded clones get a size class; other rows say once, few or many, or leave the size out.

J: TRBJ2-2
D: TRBD1
V: TRBV29-1
size: many
DNA: TGCAGCGGATACAGGGGCTCCGGGGAGCTGTTTTTT
CDR3: CSGYRGSGELFF

J: TRBJ1-5
D: TRBD1
V: TRBV30
size: few
DNA: TGTGCCTGGAGTCGGGGGACAGTCAATCAGCCCCAGCATTTT
CDR3: CAWSRGTVNQPQHF

J: TRBJ2-5
D: TRBD2
V: TRBV7-9
size: NA
DNA: TGTGCCAGCAGCCGAGGGACTAGCTGGGGAGAGACCCAGTACTTC
CDR3: CASSRGTSWGETQYF

J: TRBJ2-2
D: TRBD1
V: TRBV20-1
size: many
DNA: TGCAGTGCGAACAGGGGAAAGGGCGGGGAGCTGTTTTTT
CDR3: CSANRGKGGELFF

J: TRBJ1-1
D: NA
V: TRBV18
size: many
DNA: TGTGCCAGCTCACAGGACACAAAGAACACTGAAGCTTTCTTT
CDR3: CASSQDTKNTEAFF

J: TRBJ1-4
D: NA
V: TRBV11-1
size: many
DNA: TGTGCCAGCAGCCTGTTGGGCCGCGGAACTAATGAAAAACTGTTTTTT
CDR3: CASSLLGRGTNEKLFF

J: TRBJ2-1
D: TRBD2
V: TRBV12-3/TRBV12-4
size: many
DNA: TGTGCCAGCAGTTCCGAGGGACTAGCTCGAACCTATGAGCAGTTCTTC
CDR3: CASSSEGLARTYEQFF

J: TRBJ2-7
D: NA
V: TRBV20-1
size: many
DNA: TGCAGTGCTAGACTAGCTGGGTCCTACGAGCAGTACTTC
CDR3: CSARLAGSYEQYF

J: TRBJ2-1
D: NA
V: TRBV15
size: few
DNA: TGTGCCACCAGCAGAGATCTGGGACGTTACAATGAGCAGTTCTTC
CDR3: CATSRDLGRYNEQFF

J: TRBJ2-3
D: TRBD2
V: TRBV15
size: many
DNA: TGTGCCACCAGTACACGACCAAGCGGGGTCACAGATACGCAGTATTTT
CDR3: CATSTRPSGVTDTQYF

J: TRBJ1-1
D: NA
V: TRBV2
size: NA
DNA: TGTGCCAGCAGTGCCGATCATGAAGCTTTCTTT
CDR3: CASSADHEAFF

J: TRBJ2-3
D: TRBD2
V: TRBV29-1
size: many
DNA: TGCAGCGTTGAAGGTGGAGGACTAGCGGGGGGATCTTTAGATACGCAGTATTTT
CDR3: CSVEGGGLAGGSLDTQYF

J: TRBJ2-3
D: TRBD1
V: TRBV29-1
size: NA
DNA: TGCAGCGTTGCGGGACAGGGGGGCACAGATACGCAGTATTTT
CDR3: CSVAGQGGTDTQYF

J: TRBJ2-3
D: TRBD2
V: TRBV2
size: few
DNA: TGTGCCAGCCATAGCGGGGGGGCGAGCACAGATACGCAGTATTTT
CDR3: CASHSGGASTDTQYF

J: TRBJ2-6
D: NA
V: TRBV5-1
size: NA
DNA: TGCGCCAGCAGCCCTGAGGGACGTGGGGCCAACGTCCTGACTTTC
CDR3: CASSPEGRGANVLTF

J: TRBJ2-7
D: NA
V: TRBV6-5
size: many
DNA: TGTGCCAGCAGTTACTCCGGGGGTGCCTCCTACGAGCAGTACTTC
CDR3: CASSYSGGASYEQYF

J: TRBJ1-5
D: NA
V: TRBV5-6
size: many
DNA: TGTGCCAGCAGCGGGGGGGGTGGGCAGCCCCAGCATTTT
CDR3: CASSGGGGQPQHF

J: TRBJ2-4
D: TRBD1
V: TRBV7-2
size: NA
DNA: TGTGCCAGCAGCTTAGGGGTAACAGGGGGGAACATTCAGTACTTC
CDR3: CASSLGVTGGNIQYF

J: TRBJ2-3
D: TRBD2
V: TRBV11-3
size: NA
DNA: TGTGCCAGCAGCTCGATTTCCGTCGCTAGCGGGGGGGGTAGCACAGATACGCAGTATTTT
CDR3: CASSSISVASGGGSTDTQYF

J: TRBJ2-5
D: TRBD1
V: TRBV11-2
size: NA
DNA: TGTGCCAGTGCCCGGGACAGGGGAGAGACCCAGTACTTC
CDR3: CASARDRGETQYF

J: TRBJ2-5
D: TRBD2
V: TRBV7-3
size: NA
DNA: TGTGCCAGCAGCTTGGGACTAGCGGGGGCGGCCCGGGAGACCCAGTACTTC
CDR3: CASSLGLAGAARETQYF

J: TRBJ2-3
D: NA
V: TRBV2
size: many
DNA: TGTGCCAGCGGGCGGGGGCAGTCTAGCACAGATACGCAGTATTTT
CDR3: CASGRGQSSTDTQYF

J: TRBJ2-7
D: NA
V: TRBV5-1
size: few
DNA: TGCGCCAGCAGCTTGGAGGGAATTTGGTCCTACGAGCAGTACTTC
CDR3: CASSLEGIWSYEQYF

J: TRBJ2-3
D: NA
V: TRBV6-4
size: few
DNA: TGTGCCAGCAGTGACTCAAAGCGCACAGATACGCAGTATTTT
CDR3: CASSDSKRTDTQYF

J: TRBJ1-2
D: NA
V: TRBV28
size: NA
DNA: TGTGCCAGCAGTTTATCACCAGGGCCCTACACCTTC
CDR3: CASSLSPGPYTF

J: TRBJ2-3
D: NA
V: TRBV29-1
size: NA
DNA: TGCAGCGTTGCTCAAGGGGGCACAGATACGCAGTATTTT
CDR3: CSVAQGGTDTQYF

J: TRBJ2-3
D: TRBD2
V: TRBV5-6
size: few
DNA: TGTGCCAGCAGCGGAATCTCCGGGACTAGCGGGGGGGTCCGGAGCACAGATACGCAGTATTTT
CDR3: CASSGISGTSGGVRSTDTQYF

J: TRBJ2-3
D: TRBD2
V: TRBV20-1
size: many
DNA: TGCAGTGCTAGAGTCCTAGCGGGGGGACGCACAGATACGCAGTATTTT
CDR3: CSARVLAGGRTDTQYF

J: TRBJ1-6
D: NA
V: TRBV27
size: many
DNA: TGTGCCAGCAGGTATCAACCCCCGAATAATTCACCCCTCCACTTT
CDR3: CASRYQPPNNSPLHF

J: TRBJ2-5
D: NA
V: TRBV28
size: few
DNA: TGTGCCAGCAGACCGGCGGCCTCCGAGACCCAGTACTTC
CDR3: CASRPAASETQYF

J: TRBJ2-1
D: TRBD2
V: TRBV4-1
size: many
DNA: TGCGCCAGCAGCCTTAGCGGGGGGGGGCTGGATGAGCAGTTCTTC
CDR3: CASSLSGGGLDEQFF

J: TRBJ2-1
D: NA
V: TRBV12-3/TRBV12-4
size: few
DNA: TGTGCCAGCAGTCCCGGGGTGATATTAAATGAGCAGTTCTTC
CDR3: CASSPGVILNEQFF

J: TRBJ1-1
D: NA
V: TRBV20-1
size: many
DNA: TGCAGTGCCGTTCGGTCAGGGAACACTGAAGCTTTCTTT
CDR3: CSAVRSGNTEAFF

J: TRBJ1-1
D: TRBD1
V: TRBV5-5
size: NA
DNA: TGTGCCAGCAGCTTGGCCGTGGCAGGGGGGGCTGAAGCTTTCTTT
CDR3: CASSLAVAGGAEAFF

J: TRBJ2-3
D: NA
V: TRBV15
size: many
DNA: TGTGCCACCAGCAGAGATGGAGGGGGGGCCGGAGATACGCAGTATTTT
CDR3: CATSRDGGGAGDTQYF

J: TRBJ2-7
D: NA
V: TRBV30
size: few
DNA: TGTGCCTGGGCGGAGGGCCCGAGCTCCTACGAGCAGTACTTC
CDR3: CAWAEGPSSYEQYF

J: TRBJ1-5
D: NA
V: TRBV4-2
size: many
DNA: TGTGCCAGCAGCCGACAGGGCAATCAGCCCCAGCATTTT
CDR3: CASSRQGNQPQHF

J: TRBJ1-6
D: NA
V: TRBV15
size: many
DNA: TGCGCCACCAGCAGAGCTGGGACACCCCTCCACTTT
CDR3: CATSRAGTPLHF

J: TRBJ2-3
D: NA
V: TRBV7-9
size: NA
DNA: TGTGCCAGCAGCTTCGACAGCACAGATACGCAGTATTTT
CDR3: CASSFDSTDTQYF

J: TRBJ1-5
D: NA
V: TRBV5-6
size: NA
DNA: TGTGCCAGCAGCTTGCTAGCAAATCAGCCCCAGCATTTT
CDR3: CASSLLANQPQHF

J: TRBJ2-3
D: NA
V: TRBV7-3
size: many
DNA: TGTGCCAGCAGCTTAACACAGGCCCCAGATACGCAGTATTTT
CDR3: CASSLTQAPDTQYF

J: TRBJ2-7
D: NA
V: TRBV28
size: many
DNA: TGTGCCACCGGGGGCGACCTCTACGAGCAGTACTTC
CDR3: CATGGDLYEQYF

J: TRBJ2-1
D: NA
V: TRBV7-3
size: few
DNA: TGTGCCAGCAGCTTAACGGTTCAGGGGAATGAGCAGTTCTTC
CDR3: CASSLTVQGNEQFF

J: TRBJ2-7
D: NA
V: TRBV6-1
size: many
DNA: TGTGCCAGCAGTGACCTCCGGCCTCCCGCCTACGAGCAGTACTTC
CDR3: CASSDLRPPAYEQYF

J: TRBJ2-5
D: NA
V: TRBV7-9
size: many
DNA: TGTGCCAGCAGTCCAACAGTTCTGGAAGAGACCCAGTACTTC
CDR3: CASSPTVLEETQYF

J: TRBJ1-6
D: TRBD1
V: TRBV5-4
size: many
DNA: TGTGCCAGCAGCCTAGGGGACAGGGGTCGGTCACCCCTCCACTTT
CDR3: CASSLGDRGRSPLHF

J: TRBJ2-3
D: NA
V: TRBV10-3
size: many
DNA: TGTGCCATCAGAGGCGGGGGCGGCGCAGATACGCAGTATTTT
CDR3: CAIRGGGGADTQYF

J: TRBJ1-6
D: NA
V: TRBV20-1
size: NA
DNA: TGCAGTGCTAGAGAAACTCGCGGCCCGGGCGGCTATAGCTCCTATAATTCACCCCTCCACTTT
CDR3: CSARETRGPGGYSSYNSPLHF

J: TRBJ1-4
D: NA
V: TRBV18
size: many
DNA: TGTGCCAGCTCACCAAATCCCGGAGGCGATGAAAAACTGTTTTTT
CDR3: CASSPNPGGDEKLFF

J: TRBJ2-1
D: TRBD2
V: TRBV13
size: NA
DNA: TGTGCCAGCAGCTTAGACCTAGCGGGTCCGTACGATGAGCAGTTCTTC
CDR3: CASSLDLAGPYDEQFF

J: TRBJ1-6
D: NA
V: TRBV18
size: many
DNA: TGTGCCAGCTCACCAAGGCTCGAGGACCACCTCCACTTT
CDR3: CASSPRLEDHLHF

J: TRBJ1-6
D: NA
V: TRBV4-1
size: many
DNA: TGCGCCAGCAGCCAAGATCCCCAGAATTCACCCCTCCACTTT
CDR3: CASSQDPQNSPLHF

J: TRBJ2-5
D: NA
V: TRBV29-1
size: many
DNA: TGCAGCGCCCGGTCCGAGACCCAGTACTTC
CDR3: CSARSETQYF

J: TRBJ2-3
D: TRBD2
V: TRBV7-2
size: NA
DNA: TGTGCCAGCAGCTTAACAGCGGGGGCCTTTCCTAGCACAGATACGCAGTATTTT
CDR3: CASSLTAGAFPSTDTQYF

J: TRBJ2-5
D: NA
V: TRBV7-6
size: NA
DNA: TGTGCCAGCAGCCCATCCGGCAGGGCGGGCCAAGAGACCCAGTACTTC
CDR3: CASSPSGRAGQETQYF

J: TRBJ2-1
D: NA
V: TRBV19
size: NA
DNA: TGTGCCACCAGGATGGCGGGGGCCCCCGCTGGGTCCTACAATGAGCAGTTCTTC
CDR3: CATRMAGAPAGSYNEQFF

J: TRBJ1-1
D: NA
V: TRBV27
size: few
DNA: TGTGCCAGCAGTTTAATATCCGGTGAAGCTTTCTTT
CDR3: CASSLISGEAFF

J: TRBJ2-5
D: TRBD2
V: TRBV2
size: NA
DNA: TGTGCCAGCAGGGAGGGACTAGCGGGGGTTGAGACCCAGTACTTC
CDR3: CASREGLAGVETQYF